This TCR beta chain was recorded in a study of radiotherapy plus CTLA-4 blockade in lung cancer. Method: immunoSEQ multiplex PCR; TCRdb's copy keeps in-frame clones and lacks some. The sample shows 55,000 to 85,000 clones, roughly 76% of them seen only once. Sequenced material: peripheral blood, taken from a patient treated with radiotherapy plus ipilimumab. The sequence was obtained from a human donor with non-small cell lung cancer whose response to radiotherapy plus ipilimumab could not be evaluated. Some clones in this sample may be carry-over from other donors' samples.

The CDR3 sequence: CASSYLRGGDQPQHF. CDR3 nucleotides: TGTGCCAGCAGTTACCTTAGGGGGGGGGATCAGCCCCAGCATTTT. The chain is built from TRBV6-5 and TRBJ1-5; D is possibly TRBD1 (6 bases). Germline V CDR1 and CDR2: MNHEY, SVGAGI. V lost 2 bases, J lost 5 bases, and 13 bases lay in between. The length of the CDR3 is 15 residues.